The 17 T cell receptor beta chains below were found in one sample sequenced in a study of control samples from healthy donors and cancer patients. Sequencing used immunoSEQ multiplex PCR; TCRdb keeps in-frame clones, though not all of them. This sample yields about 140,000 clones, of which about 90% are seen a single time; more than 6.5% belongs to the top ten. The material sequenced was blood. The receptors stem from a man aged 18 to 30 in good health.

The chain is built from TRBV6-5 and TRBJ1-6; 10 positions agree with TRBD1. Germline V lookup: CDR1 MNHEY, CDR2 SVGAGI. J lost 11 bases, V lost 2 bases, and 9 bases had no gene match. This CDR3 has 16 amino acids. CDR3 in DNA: TGTGCCAGCAGTTACCTCCGGGACAGGGGTAGTCCACCCCTCCACTTT. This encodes CASSYLRDRGSPPLHF.

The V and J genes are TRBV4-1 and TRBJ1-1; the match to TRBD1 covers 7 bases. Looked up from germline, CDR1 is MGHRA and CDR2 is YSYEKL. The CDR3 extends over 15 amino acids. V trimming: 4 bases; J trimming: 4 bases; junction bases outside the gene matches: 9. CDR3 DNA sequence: TGCGCCAGCAGCCCCCTTAAGACAGGGTCCACTGAAGCTTTCTTT. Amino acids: CASSPLKTGSTEAFF.

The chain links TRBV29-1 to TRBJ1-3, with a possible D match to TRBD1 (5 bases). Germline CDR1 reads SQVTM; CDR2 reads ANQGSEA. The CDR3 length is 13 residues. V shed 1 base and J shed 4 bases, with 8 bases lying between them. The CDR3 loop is CSVEAGLGNTIYF. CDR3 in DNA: TGCAGCGTTGAAGCAGGGTTGGGAAACACCATATATTTT.

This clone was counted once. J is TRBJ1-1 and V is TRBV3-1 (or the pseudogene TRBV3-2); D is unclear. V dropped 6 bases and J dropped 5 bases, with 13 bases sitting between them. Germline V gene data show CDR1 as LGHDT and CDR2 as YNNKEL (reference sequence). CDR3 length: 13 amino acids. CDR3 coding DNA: TGTGCCAGCAGAGCGAGACAAGTAACTGAAGCTTTCTTT. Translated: CASRARQVTEAFF.

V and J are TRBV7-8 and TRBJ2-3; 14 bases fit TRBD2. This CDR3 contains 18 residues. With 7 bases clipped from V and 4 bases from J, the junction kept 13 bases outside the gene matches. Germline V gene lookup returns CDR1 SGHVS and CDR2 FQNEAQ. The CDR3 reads CASTQSGLAGGGSDTQYF. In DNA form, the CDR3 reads TGTGCCAGCACCCAAAGTGGACTAGCGGGGGGTGGGTCAGATACGCAGTATTTT.

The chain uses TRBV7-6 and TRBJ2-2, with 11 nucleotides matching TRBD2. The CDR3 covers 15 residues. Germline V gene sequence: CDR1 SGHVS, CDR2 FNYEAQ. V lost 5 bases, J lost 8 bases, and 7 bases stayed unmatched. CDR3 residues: CASSPSGGLAGELFF. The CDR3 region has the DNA TGTGCCAGCAGCCCTAGCGGGGGGCTGGCGGGGGAGCTGTTTTTT.

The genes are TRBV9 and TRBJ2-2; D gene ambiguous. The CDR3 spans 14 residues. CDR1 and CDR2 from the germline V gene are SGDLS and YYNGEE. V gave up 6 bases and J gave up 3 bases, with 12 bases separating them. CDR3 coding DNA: TGTGCCAGCATGCTCGGCCAGTACACCGGGGAGCTGTTTTTT. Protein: CASMLGQYTGELFF.

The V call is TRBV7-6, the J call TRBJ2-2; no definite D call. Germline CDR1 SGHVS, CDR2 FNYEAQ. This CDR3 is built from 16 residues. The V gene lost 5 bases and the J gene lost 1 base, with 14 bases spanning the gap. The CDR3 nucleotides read TGTGCCAGCAGCCCCCGACTGGCAGTGAACACCGGGGAGCTGTTTTTT. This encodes CASSPRLAVNTGELFF.

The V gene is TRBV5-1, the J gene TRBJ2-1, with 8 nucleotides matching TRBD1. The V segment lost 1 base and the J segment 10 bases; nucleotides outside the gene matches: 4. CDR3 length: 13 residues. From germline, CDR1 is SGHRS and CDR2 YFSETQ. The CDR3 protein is CASSLRTGREQFF. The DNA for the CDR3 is TGCGCCAGCAGCTTGCGGACAGGGAGAGAGCAGTTCTTC. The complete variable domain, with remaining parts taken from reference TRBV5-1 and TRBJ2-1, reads KAGVTQTPRYLIKTRGQQVTLSCSPISGHRSVSWYQQTPGQGLQFLFEYFSETQRNKGNFPGRFSGRQFSNSRSEMNVSTLELGDSALYLCASSLRTGREQFFGPGTRLTVL.

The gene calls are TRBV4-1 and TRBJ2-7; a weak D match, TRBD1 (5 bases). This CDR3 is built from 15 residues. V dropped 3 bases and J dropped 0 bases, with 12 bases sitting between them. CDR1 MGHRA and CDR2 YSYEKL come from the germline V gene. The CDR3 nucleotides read TGCGCCAGCAGCCAGGCTCAGGGTTCCTCCTACGAGCAGTACTTC. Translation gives CASSQAQGSSYEQYF.

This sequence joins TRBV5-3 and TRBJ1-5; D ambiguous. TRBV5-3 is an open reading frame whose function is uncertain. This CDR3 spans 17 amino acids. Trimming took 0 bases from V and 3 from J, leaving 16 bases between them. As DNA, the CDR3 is TGTGCCAGAAGCTTGGGAGATAGAACAGACCCCAATCAGCCCCAGCATTTT. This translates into CARSLGDRTDPNQPQHF.

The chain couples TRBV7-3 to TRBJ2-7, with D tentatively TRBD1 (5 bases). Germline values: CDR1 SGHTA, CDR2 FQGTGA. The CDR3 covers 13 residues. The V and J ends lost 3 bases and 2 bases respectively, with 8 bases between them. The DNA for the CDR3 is TGTGCCAGCAGCTTCGACAGACCCTACGAGCAGTACTTC. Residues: CASSFDRPYEQYF.

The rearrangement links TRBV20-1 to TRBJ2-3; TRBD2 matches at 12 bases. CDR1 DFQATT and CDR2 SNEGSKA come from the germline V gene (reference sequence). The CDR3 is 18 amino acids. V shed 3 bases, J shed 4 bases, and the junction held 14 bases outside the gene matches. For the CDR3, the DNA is TGCAGTGCTAGTCCCCGACTAGCGGGGGTCTCAGGGGCAGATACGCAGTATTTT. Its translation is CSASPRLAGVSGADTQYF.

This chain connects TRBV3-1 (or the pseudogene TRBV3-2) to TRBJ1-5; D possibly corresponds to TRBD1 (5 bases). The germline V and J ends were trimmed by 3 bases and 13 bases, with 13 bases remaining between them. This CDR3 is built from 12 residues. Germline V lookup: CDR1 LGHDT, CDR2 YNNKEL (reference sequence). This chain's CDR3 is CASSHKGSRQHF. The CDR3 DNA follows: TGTGCCAGCAGCCATAAGGGGTCCCGGCAGCATTTT.

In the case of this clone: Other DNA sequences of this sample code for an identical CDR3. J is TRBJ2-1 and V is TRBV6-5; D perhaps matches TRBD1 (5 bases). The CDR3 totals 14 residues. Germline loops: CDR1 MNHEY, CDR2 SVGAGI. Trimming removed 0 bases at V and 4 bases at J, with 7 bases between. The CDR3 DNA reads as TGTGCCAGCAGTTACTCGGCAGGGTACAATGAGCAGTTCTTC. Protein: CASSYSAGYNEQFF.

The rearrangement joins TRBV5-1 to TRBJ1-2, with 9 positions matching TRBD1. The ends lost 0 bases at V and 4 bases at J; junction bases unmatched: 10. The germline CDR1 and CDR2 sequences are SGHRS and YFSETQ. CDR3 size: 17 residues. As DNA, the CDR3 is TGCGCCAGCAGCTTGGCAGCGGGACAGGGAGACGTCTATGGCTACACCTTC. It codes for CASSLAAGQGDVYGYTF.

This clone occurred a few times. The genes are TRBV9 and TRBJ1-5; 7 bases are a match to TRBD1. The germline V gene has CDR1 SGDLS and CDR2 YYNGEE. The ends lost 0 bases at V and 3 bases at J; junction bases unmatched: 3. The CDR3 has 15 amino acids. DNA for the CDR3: TGTGCCAGCAGCGTAGATGGGACAGACAATCAGCCCCAGCATTTT. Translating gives CASSVDGTDNQPQHF.